These 27 T cell receptor beta chains share one sample of origin, sequenced in a study of T cell changes during pregnancy in multiple sclerosis (dated by TCRdb to the late 2010s). Libraries were prepared through the immunoSEQ multiplex PCR assay. TCRdb's version of the immuneACCESS table is confined to in-frame rearrangements and falls short of the full clone set. An unresolved V gene accounts for under half of the shortfall where checked; the remainder is of unknown origin. This sample is represented by around 100,000 clones; around nine tenths of them were singletons. The top ten constitute over 1.5% of the sample. This specimen consisted of peripheral blood, obtained in the third trimester of pregnancy. The receptors originated from a female donor with multiple sclerosis, enrolled in a pregnancy study.

The rearrangement joins TRBV6-1 to TRBJ1-1; tentative D call: TRBD1 (5 bases). This CDR3 is built from 13 residues. The V gene lost 0 bases and the J gene lost 10 bases, with 12 bases spanning the gap. The germline V gene has CDR1 MNHNS and CDR2 SASEGT. This CDR3 reads CASSEARGVRAFF. The CDR3 nucleotides read TGTGCCAGCAGTGAAGCGCGGGGGGTGAGAGCTTTCTTT.

The rearrangement links TRBV5-1 to TRBJ2-3, with 8 bases matching TRBD2. V shed 6 bases and J 3 bases; nucleotides not matched to a gene: 18. The CDR3 contains 18 residues. Germline CDR1 and CDR2: SGHRS and YFSETQ. The CDR3 DNA follows: TGCGCCAGCACCCGAAGAGGAGCGGGAGAGCCCTGGACAGATACGCAGTATTTT. It encodes CASTRRGAGEPWTDTQYF.

The rearrangement links TRBV9 to TRBJ2-1; D remains unclear. The germline V gene encodes CDR1 SGDLS and CDR2 YYNGEE. CDR3 length equals 15 residues. The V gene lost 0 bases and the J gene lost 12 bases, with 19 bases spanning the gap. CDR3 sequence: CASSVAELPADGQFF. In nucleotides, the CDR3 is TGTGCCAGCAGCGTAGCTGAACTCCCCGCGGATGGGCAGTTCTTC.

Here the CDR3 reads CASSLRGATDTQYF. For the CDR3, the DNA is TGTGCCAGCAGCTTGCGGGGAGCAACAGATACGCAGTATTTT. The rearrangement uses TRBV5-8 and TRBJ2-3; tentatively, D is TRBD2 (5 bases). With 1 base removed from V and 3 bases from J, the gap between germline ends came to 9 bases. Germline CDR1 SGHTS, CDR2 YDEGEE. The CDR3 is 14 amino acids.

This clone was seen a few times. Other DNA sequences in the sample encode the same CDR3. The rearrangement links TRBV19 to TRBJ1-4; maybe TRBD1 (5 bases). Germline V CDR1 and CDR2: LNHDA, SQIVND (reference sequence). The CDR3 is 17 amino acids. Trimming cost V 5 bases and J 0 bases, with 16 bases left between them. The CDR3 DNA sequence: TGTGCCAGTAGTGGCAGGGAGGGATATGCAACTAATGAAAAACTGTTTTTT. Translating gives CASSGREGYATNEKLFF.

The CDR3 reads CASNRQGIGNQPQHF. CDR3 DNA: TGTGCCAGTAATAGACAGGGGATCGGCAATCAGCCCCAGCATTTT. V usage is TRBV19 and J usage is TRBJ1-5, with 8 bases aligning to TRBD1. There are 15 residues in the CDR3. The V segment lost 7 bases and the J segment 2 bases; nucleotides outside the gene matches: 7. Germline CDR1 reads LNHDA; CDR2 reads SQIVND (reference sequence).

The chain combines TRBV19 with TRBJ2-1, with TRBD2 matching over 14 bases. V gave up 3 bases and J gave up 7 bases; unmatched junction bases: 8. The length of the CDR3 is 17 residues. The germline gives CDR1 LNHDA, CDR2 SQIVND (reference sequence). CDR3 bases: TGTGCCAGTAGTATTTATCGGGGACTAGCGGGAGCTAATGAGCAGTTCTTC. Amino acid sequence: CASSIYRGLAGANEQFF.

The chain carries TRBV9 and TRBJ2-7; maybe TRBD2 (6 bases). Germline values: CDR1 SGDLS, CDR2 YYNGEE. The V end was cut by 0 bases, the J end by 4 bases, with 8 bases between. This CDR3 is built from 13 residues. For the CDR3, the DNA is TGTGCCAGCAGCGTAGGGGGGGTGTACGAGCAGTACTTC. Translation: CASSVGGVYEQYF.

The genes are TRBV6-1 and TRBJ1-2, with 7 bases matching TRBD1. Germline CDR1 MNHNS, CDR2 SASEGT. Trimming cost V 3 bases and J 3 bases; bases outside gene matches: 4. This CDR3 contains 14 residues. The CDR3 bases are TGTGCCAGCAGTGAGGCGGGACAGCACTATGGCTACACCTTC. It codes for CASSEAGQHYGYTF.

Here the CDR3 reads CASSHPPGTGQETQYF. The CDR3 bases are TGTGCCAGCAGCCACCCTCCCGGGACAGGGCAAGAGACCCAGTACTTC. The V gene is TRBV9, the J gene TRBJ2-5; 9 bases fit TRBD1. The germline CDR1 and CDR2 sequences are SGDLS and YYNGEE. J was trimmed by 2 bases and V by 4 bases; bases with no gene match: 9. The CDR3 runs to 16 residues.

The chain recombines TRBV19 with TRBJ1-3; D gene uncertain. V was cut by 1 base and J by 1 base, with 2 bases left in between. The germline V gene encodes CDR1 LNHDA and CDR2 SQIVND (reference sequence). This CDR3 is built from 13 residues. DNA of the CDR3: TGTGCCAGTAGTATAGTATCTGGAAACACCATATATTTT. Translated: CASSIVSGNTIYF.

The V call is TRBV2, the J call TRBJ1-2; TRBD1 matches 10 bases. The V segment lost 6 bases and the J segment 6 bases; nucleotides outside the gene matches: 4. Germline values: CDR1 SNHLY, CDR2 FYNNEI. The CDR3 is made up of 13 amino acids. The DNA of the CDR3 is TGTGCCAGCAGGAGACAGGGGGCACATGGCTACACCTTC. As protein: CASRRQGAHGYTF. Together with reference TRBV2 and TRBJ1-2, the CDR3 gives the full variable domain: EPEVTQTPSHQVTQMGQEVILRCVPISNHLYFYWYRQILGQKVEFLVSFYNNEISEKSEIFDDQFSVERPDGSNFTLKIRSTKLEDSAMYFCASRRQGAHGYTFGSGTRLTVV.

This clone was found once. The gene calls are TRBV28 and TRBJ2-5; TRBD2 matches at 8 bases. J was trimmed by 4 bases and V by 8 bases; bases with no gene match: 12. The germline gives CDR1 MDHEN, CDR2 SYDVKM. The CDR3 covers 15 residues. The CDR3 region is CASGWLRGGRETQYF. The CDR3 DNA follows: TGTGCCAGCGGGTGGCTCCGGGGGGGAAGAGAGACCCAGTACTTC.

The V gene is TRBV9, the J gene TRBJ2-1; 8 nucleotides line up with TRBD2. The V segment lost 0 bases and the J segment 4 bases; nucleotides outside the gene matches: 6. CDR3 length equals 16 residues. Germline V gene lookup returns CDR1 SGDLS and CDR2 YYNGEE. The CDR3 DNA follows: TGTGCCAGCAGCGTAGCTCGGACTAGCATGTACAATGAGCAGTTCTTC. Its translation: CASSVARTSMYNEQFF. Full variable domain (missing parts from reference TRBV9 and TRBJ2-1): DSGVTQTPKHLITATGQRVTLRCSPRSGDLSVYWYQQSLDQGLQFLIQYYNGEERAKGNILERFSAQQFPDLHSELNLSSLELGDSALYFCASSVARTSMYNEQFFGPGTRLTVL.

This chain uses TRBV28 with TRBJ2-1; 8 nucleotides align to TRBD2. Germline V gene lookup returns CDR1 MDHEN and CDR2 SYDVKM. The CDR3 sequence is 14 residues long. The V gene end was trimmed by 2 bases and the J gene end by 9 bases; junction bases not matched to a gene: 6. The CDR3 loop reads CASSLTVAGSEQFF. CDR3 DNA: TGTGCCAGCAGTTTAACGGTAGCGGGAAGTGAGCAGTTCTTC.

The chain couples TRBV6-5 to TRBJ2-2; 14 nucleotides align to TRBD2. CDR1 and CDR2 (germline): MNHEY, SVGAGI. CDR3 length: 16 amino acids. V lost 4 bases to trimming and J lost 4 bases; unmatched junction nucleotides: 2. The CDR3 region has the DNA TGTGCCAGCAGTTTCGGACTAGCGGGAGGCACCGGGGAGCTGTTTTTT. This codes for CASSFGLAGGTGELFF.

The chain employs TRBV5-1 and TRBJ2-7; 7 bases are shared with TRBD1. Looked up from germline, CDR1 is SGHRS and CDR2 is YFSETQ. The CDR3 consists of 18 residues. Trimming at V came to 0 bases and at J to 1 base, leaving 13 bases not matched to a gene. The CDR3 region has the DNA TGCGCCAGCAGCTTGGTACCCCCGACAGGGTACCCTTCCTACGAGCAGTACTTC. Protein product: CASSLVPPTGYPSYEQYF.

The V and J genes are TRBV11-1 and TRBJ2-3; TRBD2 might be the D (5 bases). The germline gives CDR1 SGHAT, CDR2 FQDESV (reference sequence). V shed 4 bases and J shed 1 base, with 15 bases lying between them. The CDR3 loop spans 16 amino acids. The CDR3 DNA follows: TGTGCCAGCAGCTCGGGGTCTCACCGAGGCACAGATACGCAGTATTTT. Translation gives CASSSGSHRGTDTQYF.

The V call is TRBV11-2, the J call TRBJ2-1, with 7 bases fitting TRBD1. After removal of 4 bases from V and 6 bases from J, the junction contained 9 bases not matched to a gene. CDR3 length: 15 amino acids. Germline V gene sequence: CDR1 SGHAT, CDR2 FQNNGV. This chain's CDR3 is CASSSSQGRFNEQFF. CDR3 nucleotide sequence: TGTGCCAGCAGCTCGTCACAGGGGCGATTCAATGAGCAGTTCTTC. Together with reference TRBV11-2 and TRBJ2-1, the CDR3 gives the full variable domain: EAGVAQSPRYKIIEKRQSVAFWCNPISGHATLYWYQQILGQGPKLLIQFQNNGVVDDSQLPKDRFSAERLKGVDSTLKIQPAKLEDSAVYLCASSSSQGRFNEQFFGPGTRLTVL.

This sequence joins TRBV6-6 and TRBJ2-7, with 10 bases fitting TRBD2. The germline gives CDR1 MNHNY, CDR2 SVGAGI (reference sequence). This CDR3 is built from 16 residues. Losses at the gene ends were 2 bases for V and 4 bases for J; bases not matched to a gene: 8. For the CDR3, the DNA is TGTGCCAGCAGTTACCGTCTCGCTAGCGGGAGATACGAGCAGTACTTC. It yields the protein CASSYRLASGRYEQYF.

The chain joins TRBV5-6 to TRBJ2-1; 10 nucleotides agree with TRBD2. CDR1 and CDR2 (germline): SGHDT, YYEEEE. The V and J ends lost 4 bases and 0 bases, in that order; junction bases with no gene match: 4. The CDR3 totals 16 residues. The CDR3 sequence: CASSALAGGSYNEQFF. In nucleotides, the CDR3 is TGTGCCAGCAGCGCCTTAGCGGGAGGCTCCTACAATGAGCAGTTCTTC.

The rearrangement joins TRBV5-1 to TRBJ1-1, with D possibly being TRBD1 (5 bases). This CDR3 region has 14 residues. The V gene's germline CDR1 is SGHRS and CDR2 YFSETQ. The V end was cut by 0 bases, the J end by 4 bases, with 10 bases between. The CDR3, as DNA: TGCGCCAGCAGCTTGGACGGGGGGGGCACTGAAGCTTTCTTT. Translation gives CASSLDGGGTEAFF.

The CDR3 bases are TGTGCCAGCACCTTCTTGGACAGGGCGAGCAATCAGCCCCAGCATTTT. Translation gives CASTFLDRASNQPQHF. This chain links TRBV28 with TRBJ1-5; 8 bases align to TRBD1. V trimming: 7 bases; J trimming: 1 base; junction bases outside the gene matches: 9. CDR3 size: 16 residues. Per the germline V gene, CDR1 is MDHEN and CDR2 is SYDVKM.

This clone was recorded a few times. The chain recombines TRBV4-2 with TRBJ1-1; D remains ambiguous. The CDR3 is 15 amino acids. CDR1 and CDR2 from the germline V gene are LGHNA and YNFKEQ. The V gene lost 1 base and the J gene lost 0 bases, with 9 bases spanning the gap. DNA for the CDR3: TGTGCCAGCAGCCAAGTCCTAGAGGTGAACACTGAAGCTTTCTTT. Amino acid sequence: CASSQVLEVNTEAFF.

This clone was observed a single time. The V call is TRBV15, the J call TRBJ2-5; 7 bases map to TRBD2. This CDR3 is built from 14 residues. The J segment lost 4 bases and the V segment lost 0 bases, leaving 2 bases of the junction unmatched. Germline CDR1 LNHNV, CDR2 YYDKDF (reference sequence). CDR3 nucleotide sequence: TGTGCCACCAGCAGAGAGGGGGGGACAGAGACCCAGTACTTC. This encodes CATSREGGTETQYF.

The rearrangement joins TRBV5-1 to TRBJ2-7, with 7 bases aligning to TRBD1. Germline assignment: CDR1 SGHRS and CDR2 YFSETQ. CDR3 length: 14 residues. The V segment lost 4 bases and the J segment 2 bases; nucleotides outside the gene matches: 6. CDR3 protein: CASSLGTETYEQYF. CDR3 in DNA: TGCGCCAGCAGCCTGGGGACAGAGACCTACGAGCAGTACTTC.

The count of this clone is one. The chain joins TRBV6-5 to TRBJ2-6; D is uncertain. The CDR3 has 14 amino acids. Trimming pared 5 bases from V and 1 base from J, leaving 6 bases between. Germline CDR1 and CDR2: MNHEY and SVGAGI. The CDR3 nucleotides read TGTGCCAGCAGTCCCCCGTCTGGGGCCAACGTCCTGACTTTC. Protein sequence: CASSPPSGANVLTF.